This note documents a single TCR beta chain sequence. The antigen is not known. The table came from immunoSEQ multiplex PCR; TCRdb's copy has only in-frame clones and leaves some out. This table holds about 56,000 clones, less than 85% found once. The source of the sample is a study of OX40 agonist ivuxolimab in advanced cancers. Study details: Ivuxolimab, which is an agonistic anti-OX40 (CD134) antibody, was administered to the patients. From roughly 20 to 85 years was the age range, with a mean of around 56 years, and around 83% were male. Earlier treatment with anti-PD-1, anti-PD-L1 or anti-CTLA-4 was permitted, and approximately 38% had received some.

General observations from the study: Among the lowest levels of clonal expansion were found in partial responders at 0.1-3.0 mg/kg.

V lost 5 bases and J lost 9; bases outside the gene matches: 8. This CDR3 has 15 amino acids. Germline V lookup: CDR1 SGHDT, CDR2 YYEEEE. This TCR was recovered from an adult with an advanced solid tumor such as melanoma, head and neck, liver or kidney cancer. The chain uses TRBV5-6 and TRBJ1-6; 10 positions agree with TRBD1. The starting material was CD4+ or CD8+ T cells sorted from blood, obtained in a trial of the OX40 agonist ivuxolimab. CDR3 DNA sequence: TGTGCCAGCAGTTCCCGGGACAGGGGTTTTTCACCCCTCCACTTT. It specifies CASSSRDRGFSPLHF.